This TCR beta chain was identified during a study of blood T cell repertoires in COVID-19. About the research overall: Acute and convalescent COVID-19 specimens originated in the United States, Italy and Spain. T cells, B-cell-depleted T cells, or PBMCs provided the cDNA or gDNA that served as material.

Original data processing: The assay estimated nucleated cells by amplifying reference gene primers. Produced via immunoSEQ multiplex PCR; TCRdb's table is partial and in-frame only. That table gives V, J and clone size, and the DNA gave D and trimming. Of some 220,000 clones listed, around four fifths were seen once; the top ten hold approximately 18%. V shed 3 bases and J 6 bases; nucleotides not matched to a gene: 7. CDR1 is LNHDA, CDR2 SQIVND, per germline (reference sequence). The CDR3 runs 15 residues. The gene calls are TRBV19 and TRBJ1-2, with 10 bases that match TRBD1. The TCR comes from an elderly woman with active or convalescent COVID-19. What was sequenced was peripheral blood. In nucleotides, the CDR3 is TGTGCCAGTAGTATCCTCTTGGGACAGGGGAATGGCTACACCTTC. Protein sequence: CASSILLGQGNGYTF.